The following is a T cell receptor beta chain sequence with its context. This entry belongs to a study of regulatory T cells in long-lasting Graves disease. Time point meaning: persistent/refractory GD, antithyroid drugs over 5 years with positive TRAb. PBMC-extracted RNA yielded the TCR library. V was pared by 4 bases and J by 2 bases, with 12 bases between. The length of the CDR3 is 14 residues. Germline V gene data show CDR1 as SGHTA and CDR2 as FQGNSA. To make TCR beta libraries, researchers used iRepertoire HTBI primers and Arm-PCR of CDR3 regions. TCRdb recomputed calls from the multiplex PCR reads with MiXCR, one row per CDR3 protein. The table has roughly 500,000 distinct CDR3 sequences, about 20% seen once; the top ten hold around 13%.

The rearrangement uses TRBV7-2 and TRBJ2-7; D not certain. This specimen was peripheral blood mononuclear cells (PBMCs), taken when the disease was refractory, from a patient treated with antithyroid drugs. The source is a female donor with Graves disease. The CDR3 DNA sequence: TGTGCCAGCAGCTCCCTTAACGAGCCCTACGAGCAGTACTTC. Translated: CASSSLNEPYEQYF.